This is a list of T cell receptor beta chains from one sample in a study of T cell changes during pregnancy in multiple sclerosis. TCRdb keeps only in-frame clones here, not all; method: immunoSEQ multiplex PCR. The data contain roughly 48,000 clones, 95% of them singletons. Sequencing was performed on CD8+ T cells from peripheral blood mononuclear cells, taken in the first trimester of pregnancy. These receptor sequences come from a female donor with multiple sclerosis, enrolled in a pregnancy study. Both conserved end residues are part of each CDR3. Fields, in order: clone size, V gene, J gene, D gene, CDR3 DNA, CDR3 protein. D genes are given only for firm matches. A row's size may be missing; if present it is once, few, many or a size class.

.	TRBV7-9	TRBJ2-7	TRBD1	TGTGCCAGCAGCCGCCGGGACAGGGAATATGAAAGAACCTACGAGCAGTACTTC	CASSRRDREYERTYEQYF
.	TRBV9	TRBJ1-5	.	TGTGCCAGCAGCGTATCAGGGGAAAATCAGCCCCAGCATTTT	CASSVSGENQPQHF
.	TRBV7-9	TRBJ2-1	TRBD2	TGTGCCATCCAACTAGCGGGAGTTATCGCAATCAATGAGCAGTTCTTC	CAIQLAGVIAINEQFF
.	TRBV11-2	TRBJ2-1	TRBD2	TGTGCCAGCAGCTTAGGCCCCCGCGGGGGGTCCTACAATGAGCAGTTCTTC	CASSLGPRGGSYNEQFF
.	TRBV9	TRBJ1-2	TRBD1	TGTGCCAGCAGCGTGAGGACAGGGGGCGACTATGGCTACACCTTC	CASSVRTGGDYGYTF
.	TRBV14	TRBJ2-7	TRBD2	TGTGCCAGCAGCCAAGAGGGGCAACCGGGACTAGCGGGAGATTTCTACGAGCAGTACTTC	CASSQEGQPGLAGDFYEQYF
.	TRBV27	TRBJ1-2	.	TGTGCCAGCAGCCTTTATTACGGGGACACGAACTATGGCTACACCTTC	CASSLYYGDTNYGYTF
.	TRBV21-1	TRBJ2-1	.	TGTGCCAGCAGTATGACCGGGACTAGCGGCTTGTGGTCCTACAATGAGCAGTTCTTC	CASSMTGTSGLWSYNEQFF
.	TRBV30	TRBJ1-2	TRBD1	TGTGCCTGGAGTTCGGGACAGGGCAGCTATGGCTACACCTTC	CAWSSGQGSYGYTF
.	TRBV10-2	TRBJ2-7	TRBD2	TGCGCCAGCAGTGTGTTAGCGGGACTATACTACGAGCAGTACTTC	CASSVLAGLYYEQYF
.	TRBV27	TRBJ1-2	.	TGTGCCAGCAGTGCCCGCCGGGACAAGATCTATGGCTACACCTTC	CASSARRDKIYGYTF
.	TRBV7-6	TRBJ2-2	TRBD2	TGTGCCAGCAGCCCAGGGAGGGCTGGGGAGCTGTTTTTT	CASSPGRAGELFF
.	TRBV5-1	TRBJ2-7	.	TGCGCCAGCAGCCAAACAGGGACCTACGAGCAGTACTTC	CASSQTGTYEQYF
.	TRBV27	TRBJ2-3	.	TGTGCCAGCAGTTTATTCGGCACAGATACGCAGTATTTT	CASSLFGTDTQYF
.	TRBV7-8	TRBJ1-5	.	TGTGCCAGCAGCGCCTCGGGAGGACCTCAGCCCCAGCATTTT	CASSASGGPQPQHF
.	TRBV7-8	TRBJ2-7	TRBD1	TGTGCCAGCAGCGACGGACAGGACCCTGCCTACCACGAGCAGTACTTC	CASSDGQDPAYHEQYF
.	TRBV6-1	TRBJ1-4	.	TGTGCCAGCAGCGAAAAGGCTCGTTTGGGAGCCCCAAATGAAAAACTGTTTTTT	CASSEKARLGAPNEKLFF
.	TRBV27	TRBJ2-7	TRBD2	TGTGCCAGCAGTATTAGCGGGGACTACGAGCAGTACTTC	CASSISGDYEQYF
.	TRBV18	TRBJ2-7	TRBD2	TGTGCCAGCTCACCTAGCGGGAGAGCCTACGAGCAGTACTTC	CASSPSGRAYEQYF
.	TRBV7-9	TRBJ2-1	TRBD1	TGTGCCAGCAGCTTAGGGGACAGGGGCGAATACAATGAGCAGTTCTTC	CASSLGDRGEYNEQFF
.	TRBV7-8	TRBJ1-2	.	TGTGCCAGCAGCTTAGAAGGCAGGCCCAACTATGGCTACACCTTC	CASSLEGRPNYGYTF
.	TRBV10-3	TRBJ2-1	.	TGTGCCATCAGTGAATCTCAGGGGTCCTACAATGAGCAGTTCTTC	CAISESQGSYNEQFF
.	TRBV7-8	TRBJ2-7	.	TGTGCCAGCAGTTTAGAAGCACGGCGGGATTTCGACGAGCAGTACTTC	CASSLEARRDFDEQYF
.	TRBV6-5	TRBJ2-1	.	TGTGCCAGCAGTTACCGACTAGTAGACAATGAGCAGTTCTTC	CASSYRLVDNEQFF
.	TRBV19	TRBJ1-1	TRBD1	TGTGCCAGCAGGACAGGGTCCTTGACTGAAGCTTTCTTT	CASRTGSLTEAFF
.	TRBV27	TRBJ2-7	TRBD1	TGTGCCAGCAGGTACAGGGGGATGCTTCCCTACGAGCAGTACTTC	CASRYRGMLPYEQYF
.	TRBV7-9	TRBJ1-3	.	TGTGCCAGCAGCCTCGGTAGACAGAGCTCTGGAAACACCATATATTTT	CASSLGRQSSGNTIYF
.	TRBV19	TRBJ1-2	.	TGTGCCAGTAGTATGGTCTACGGGGGTGGCTACACCTTC	CASSMVYGGGYTF
.	TRBV10-1	TRBJ1-1	.	TGCGCCAGCAGTGGGAGGGAGGACACTGAAGCTTTCTTT	CASSGREDTEAFF
.	TRBV19	TRBJ1-5	.	TGTGCCAGTAGTATCCACAGTAATAGCAATCAGCCCCAGCATTTT	CASSIHSNSNQPQHF
.	TRBV11-2	TRBJ1-1	TRBD1	TGTGCCAGCAGCACTAGACAGGGGTCGAACACTGAAGCTTTCTTT	CASSTRQGSNTEAFF
.	TRBV29-1	TRBJ2-1	TRBD2	TGCAGCGTTATGGGACTAGCCTACTACAATGAGCAGTTCTTC	CSVMGLAYYNEQFF
.	TRBV28	TRBJ2-3	.	TGTGCCAGCAGACCAAACCCCGGGACGGAGGACTACACAGATAGGGCGCAGTATTTT	CASRPNPGTEDYTDRAQYF
.	TRBV4-3	TRBJ2-3	TRBD1	TGCGCCAGCAGCCACCGGGACAGGGGGTCAGATACGCAGTATTTT	CASSHRDRGSDTQYF
.	TRBV7-9	TRBJ2-1	.	TGTGCCAGCAGCTTACAAGGACAGTATCCCAATGAGCAGTTCTTC	CASSLQGQYPNEQFF
.	TRBV7-2	TRBJ2-2	TRBD2	TGTGCCAGCTTCCGACTAGCGGGGTCGGGCACCGGGGAGCTGTTTTTT	CASFRLAGSGTGELFF
.	TRBV12-1	TRBJ1-5	.	TGTGCCAGCAGCCCTGAAACCCGGGACAGCCTCATCCCTTCTCCTAATCAGCCCCAGCATTTT	CASSPETRDSLIPSPNQPQHF
.	TRBV7-3	TRBJ2-1	TRBD1	TGTGCCAGCAGCCATGCGAGGGGACAGCCAAACAATGAGCAGTTCTTC	CASSHARGQPNNEQFF
.	TRBV9	TRBJ1-1	.	TGTGCCAGCAGCGACGGACGGGACACCATGAACACTGAAGCTTTCTTT	CASSDGRDTMNTEAFF
once	TRBV7-9	TRBJ2-7	TRBD2	TGTGCCAGCAGCTTAGCGATGGGACTAGACTACGAGCAGTACTTC	CASSLAMGLDYEQYF
.	TRBV4-1	TRBJ1-1	.	TGCGCCAGCAGCCGCCGGGGAGGGGGCACTGAAGCTTTCTTT	CASSRRGGGTEAFF
.	TRBV6-1	TRBJ2-2	TRBD2	TGTGCCAGCAGTGAGGCGAGCGGGGACACCGGGGAGCTGTTTTTT	CASSEASGDTGELFF
.	TRBV10-2	TRBJ2-7	TRBD2	TGCGCCAGCACCCAGCCGGGCATGGGACTAGCGGGAGAAGAGGTTTGGGAGCAGTACTTC	CASTQPGMGLAGEEVWEQYF
.	TRBV30	TRBJ1-1	.	TGTGCCTGGAGTGCAAAATACAGGGTAAAAACTGAAGCTTTCTTT	CAWSAKYRVKTEAFF
.	TRBV9	TRBJ2-3	TRBD2	TGTGCCAGCAGCGTAGGGGCGGGAGGTACCACAGATACGCAGTATTTT	CASSVGAGGTTDTQYF
.	TRBV10-1	TRBJ2-5	.	TGCGCCAGCAGTGAGTACGGTGGTGAGACCCAGTACTTC	CASSEYGGETQYF
.	TRBV27	TRBJ1-2	.	TGTGCCAGCAGTTTAGGGGCGGAGTATGGCTACACCTTC	CASSLGAEYGYTF
.	TRBV29-1	TRBJ1-2	TRBD1	TGCAGCGTTGAAGATGAGGGGGCCGGATTTGGCTATGGCTACACCTTC	CSVEDEGAGFGYGYTF
.	TRBV27	TRBJ2-7	.	TGTGCCAGCAGTTACTCCCAGGGAGGATTTGACGAGCAGTACTTC	CASSYSQGGFDEQYF
.	TRBV16	TRBJ1-2	.	TGTGCCAGCAGCCAATCCCGGGGGTTCTATGGCTACACCTTC	CASSQSRGFYGYTF
.	TRBV15	TRBJ1-1	.	TGTGCCACCAGCAGATCCACGACAGCTGGCGACACTGAAGCTTTCTTT	CATSRSTTAGDTEAFF
.	TRBV30	TRBJ1-1	.	TGTGCCTGGAGTGTACTGCTAGGGGCCACTGAAGCTTTCTTT	CAWSVLLGATEAFF